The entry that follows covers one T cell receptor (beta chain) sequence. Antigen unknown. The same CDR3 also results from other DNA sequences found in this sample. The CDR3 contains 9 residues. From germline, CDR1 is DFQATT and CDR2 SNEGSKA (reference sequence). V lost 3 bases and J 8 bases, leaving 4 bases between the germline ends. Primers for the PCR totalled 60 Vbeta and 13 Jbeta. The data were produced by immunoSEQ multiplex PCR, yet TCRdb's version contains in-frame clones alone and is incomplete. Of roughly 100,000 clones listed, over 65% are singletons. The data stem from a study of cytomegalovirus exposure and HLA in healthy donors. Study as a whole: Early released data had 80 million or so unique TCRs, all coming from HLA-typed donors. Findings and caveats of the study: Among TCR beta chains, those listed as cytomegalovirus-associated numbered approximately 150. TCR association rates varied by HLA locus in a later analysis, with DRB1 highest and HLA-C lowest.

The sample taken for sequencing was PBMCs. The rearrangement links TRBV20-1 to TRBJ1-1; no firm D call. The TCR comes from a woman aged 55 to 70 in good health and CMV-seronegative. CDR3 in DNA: TGCAGTGCTAGCAGAGAAGCTTTCTTT. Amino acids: CSASREAFF.